Included here is one T cell receptor beta chain sequence, with context. The antigen is undetermined. The junction differs from germline at one of its ends, possibly a read error. The sample belongs to a study of molecular identifiers for immune sequencing clone quantification. General study results and limits: Naive cells had under 1% of molecules in clones above 20 RNA copies, effectors over 97%.

Sorting recovered naive CD8 T cells on a CD8+CD4-CCR7+CD45RA+ profile. Previously published methods and listed TCR primers were used for the bulk TCR libraries. TCRdb passed the PCR reads through MiXCR, listing each CDR3 protein once. Of roughly 100,000 distinct CDR3 sequences in the sample, around 37% were seen once. This CDR3 is built from 16 residues. Germline V gene lookup returns CDR1 SGHVS and CDR2 FQNEAQ. This chain joins TRBV7-8 and TRBJ2-5; 7 nucleotides line up with TRBD2. Sequenced: naive CD8+ T cells from blood, with Jurkat cell RNA spiked in. Sample subset: FACS-sorted CD8+CD4-CCR7+CD45RA+ naive T cells. This clonotype was obtained from a human donor in good health. Some libraries in this study had Jurkat cell RNA spiked in. DNA of the CDR3: TGTGTCAGCAGCTTAGTCACTAGCGACATAGGGGAGACCCAGTACTTC. It is translated as CVSSLVTSDIGETQYF.